A selection of T cell receptor beta chains follows, all from one sample in a study of OX40 agonist ivuxolimab in advanced cancers. The method was immunoSEQ multiplex PCR; TCRdb's version includes in-frame clones alone and lacks a portion of them. The data show 58,000 or so clones, 75% to 90% seen once. This material consisted of CD4+ or CD8+ T cells sorted from blood, taken in a trial of the OX40 agonist ivuxolimab. Every receptor here comes from an adult with an advanced solid tumor such as melanoma, head and neck, liver or kidney cancer. Both conserved end residues are part of each CDR3. The D gene is left open where the match is weak. A row's size may be missing; if present it is once, few, many or a size class.

clone size: NA
D gene: NA
V gene: TRBV28
J gene: TRBJ1-6
CDR3 DNA: TGTGCCAGCAGTTTACAATATAATTCACCCCTCCACTTT
CDR3 protein: CASSLQYNSPLHF

clone size: NA
D gene: NA
V gene: TRBV6-1
J gene: TRBJ1-1
CDR3 DNA: TGTGCCAGCAGTGAAGCCAGGGGCACTGAAGCTTTCTTT
CDR3 protein: CASSEARGTEAFF

clone size: NA
D gene: NA
V gene: TRBV28
J gene: TRBJ2-1
CDR3 DNA: TGTGCCAGCAGTCGGACTCTTTCCTACAATGAGCAGTTCTTC
CDR3 protein: CASSRTLSYNEQFF

clone size: NA
D gene: NA
V gene: TRBV18
J gene: TRBJ1-4
CDR3 DNA: TGTGCCAGCTCACCACAGGGGGTCTCAACTAATGAAAAACTGTTTTTT
CDR3 protein: CASSPQGVSTNEKLFF

clone size: NA
D gene: NA
V gene: TRBV2
J gene: TRBJ2-1
CDR3 DNA: TGTGCCAGCACCTACGGACAGTCAAACAATGAGCAGTTCTTC
CDR3 protein: CASTYGQSNNEQFF

clone size: NA
D gene: NA
V gene: TRBV6-1
J gene: TRBJ2-5
CDR3 DNA: TGTGCCAGCAGTGACGAAGACAGTCCAGAGACCCAGTACTTC
CDR3 protein: CASSDEDSPETQYF

clone size: NA
D gene: TRBD2
V gene: TRBV6-5
J gene: TRBJ2-1
CDR3 DNA: TGTGCCAGCCGTGGTAGCGGGGGACACAATGAGCAGTTCTTC
CDR3 protein: CASRGSGGHNEQFF

clone size: NA
D gene: NA
V gene: TRBV6-1
J gene: TRBJ1-3
CDR3 DNA: TGTGCCAGCAGTGAGGGTCAAACCCTCGGCACCATATATTTT
CDR3 protein: CASSEGQTLGTIYF

clone size: NA
D gene: NA
V gene: TRBV2
J gene: TRBJ2-5
CDR3 DNA: TGTGCCAGCATTATCCAGGGGTCTGGCGAGACCCAGTACTTC
CDR3 protein: CASIIQGSGETQYF

clone size: NA
D gene: NA
V gene: TRBV7-3
J gene: TRBJ1-1
CDR3 DNA: TGTGCCAGCAGTTTCGCCCTTAACACTGAAGCTTTCTTT
CDR3 protein: CASSFALNTEAFF

clone size: NA
D gene: TRBD2
V gene: TRBV7-9
J gene: TRBJ2-7
CDR3 DNA: TGTGCCAGCAGCTCTGAGCGGGAGCCCACCTACGAGCAGTACTTC
CDR3 protein: CASSSEREPTYEQYF

clone size: NA
D gene: NA
V gene: TRBV5-1
J gene: TRBJ2-7
CDR3 DNA: TGCGCCAGCAGCTTGGCCGCTGGGACCGATACCTACGAGCAGTACTTC
CDR3 protein: CASSLAAGTDTYEQYF

clone size: NA
D gene: NA
V gene: TRBV30
J gene: TRBJ1-6
CDR3 DNA: TGTGCCTGGAGTAGTATGAAGGGGGGTAATTCACCCCTCCACTTT
CDR3 protein: CAWSSMKGGNSPLHF

clone size: once
D gene: TRBD2
V gene: TRBV6-4
J gene: TRBJ2-1
CDR3 DNA: TGTGCCAGCAGTGACTCGGGACTAGCGGGCTACAATGAGCAGTTCTTC
CDR3 protein: CASSDSGLAGYNEQFF

clone size: once
D gene: TRBD2
V gene: TRBV18
J gene: TRBJ2-5
CDR3 DNA: TGTGCCAGCTCACCGGGACTAGCGGGAGGAGAGACCCAGTACTTC
CDR3 protein: CASSPGLAGGETQYF

clone size: NA
D gene: NA
V gene: TRBV30
J gene: TRBJ1-2
CDR3 DNA: TGTGCCTGGAGTCCACTTCTTTACTCTGGCTACACCTTC
CDR3 protein: CAWSPLLYSGYTF

clone size: NA
D gene: TRBD2
V gene: TRBV6-1
J gene: TRBJ2-5
CDR3 DNA: TGTGCCAGTACATTAGCGGGTACGGAGACCCAGTACTTC
CDR3 protein: CASTLAGTETQYF

clone size: NA
D gene: NA
V gene: TRBV6-1
J gene: TRBJ2-6
CDR3 DNA: TGTGCCAGCAGTGACCAAGGCTTCTCTGGGGCCAACGTCCTGACTTTC
CDR3 protein: CASSDQGFSGANVLTF

clone size: NA
D gene: TRBD2
V gene: TRBV7-2
J gene: TRBJ2-5
CDR3 DNA: TGTGCCAGCAGCCTTGGAGGCCCGGGACTACAAGAGACCCAGTACTTC
CDR3 protein: CASSLGGPGLQETQYF

clone size: NA
D gene: NA
V gene: TRBV7-9
J gene: TRBJ2-2
CDR3 DNA: TGTGCCAGCAGCTTAGAAGGCGCCGGGGAGCTGTTTTTT
CDR3 protein: CASSLEGAGELFF

clone size: NA
D gene: NA
V gene: TRBV5-4
J gene: TRBJ1-1
CDR3 DNA: TGTGCCAGCAGCTTGGCCGGGGGTGATGGGGCTGAAGCTTTCTTT
CDR3 protein: CASSLAGGDGAEAFF

clone size: few
D gene: NA
V gene: TRBV2
J gene: TRBJ1-5
CDR3 DNA: TGTGCCAGCAGGGGGGACGGCAATCAGCCCCAGCATTTT
CDR3 protein: CASRGDGNQPQHF

clone size: NA
D gene: NA
V gene: TRBV5-1
J gene: TRBJ2-5
CDR3 DNA: TGCGCCAGCAGCTTACACGAGACCCAGTACTTC
CDR3 protein: CASSLHETQYF

clone size: NA
D gene: TRBD1
V gene: TRBV2
J gene: TRBJ2-7
CDR3 DNA: TGTGCCAGCAGTCCGGGACAGGGCGAGCAGTACTTC
CDR3 protein: CASSPGQGEQYF

clone size: NA
D gene: TRBD1
V gene: TRBV7-2
J gene: TRBJ2-3
CDR3 DNA: TGTGCCAGCAGCTTGATGGGACAGGGATTATTAGATACGCAGTATTTT
CDR3 protein: CASSLMGQGLLDTQYF

clone size: NA
D gene: NA
V gene: TRBV6-6
J gene: TRBJ1-2
CDR3 DNA: TGTGCCAGCGATTATGGACAGTCAAATGGCTACACCTTC
CDR3 protein: CASDYGQSNGYTF

clone size: NA
D gene: NA
V gene: TRBV28
J gene: TRBJ1-4
CDR3 DNA: TGTGCCAGCAGTTTAGGTGCAACTAATGAAAAACTGTTTTTT
CDR3 protein: CASSLGATNEKLFF

clone size: NA
D gene: NA
V gene: TRBV11-2
J gene: TRBJ1-1
CDR3 DNA: TGTGCCAGCAGCTTCTCGACAGACCCGAACACTGAAGCTTTCTTT
CDR3 protein: CASSFSTDPNTEAFF

clone size: NA
D gene: NA
V gene: TRBV18
J gene: TRBJ1-1
CDR3 DNA: TGTGCCAGCTCACAAGGGACCGCATTCGAGGAAGCTTTCTTT
CDR3 protein: CASSQGTAFEEAFF

clone size: NA
D gene: NA
V gene: TRBV7-2
J gene: TRBJ2-2
CDR3 DNA: TGTGCCAGCAGCTTAGAGCCCGCCGCGAACACCGGGGAGCTGTTTTTT
CDR3 protein: CASSLEPAANTGELFF

clone size: NA
D gene: TRBD1
V gene: TRBV19
J gene: TRBJ2-7
CDR3 DNA: TGTGCCAGTAGTATCGAGACAGGGAGTACCTACGAGCAGTACTTC
CDR3 protein: CASSIETGSTYEQYF

clone size: NA
D gene: NA
V gene: TRBV7-6
J gene: TRBJ2-5
CDR3 DNA: TGTGCCAGCAGCGTACAAGAGACCCAGTACTTC
CDR3 protein: CASSVQETQYF

clone size: NA
D gene: TRBD2
V gene: TRBV12-5
J gene: TRBJ2-1
CDR3 DNA: TGTGCTAGTGGACTGTCCGGCGGGAGCTTGAGTAATGAGCAGTTCTTC
CDR3 protein: CASGLSGGSLSNEQFF

clone size: NA
D gene: NA
V gene: TRBV10-3
J gene: TRBJ1-6
CDR3 DNA: TGTGCCATCAGACTCACAGGGCAAACGGATTCACCCCTCCACTTT
CDR3 protein: CAIRLTGQTDSPLHF

clone size: NA
D gene: TRBD1
V gene: TRBV18
J gene: TRBJ2-1
CDR3 DNA: TGTGCCAGCTCACCACCGTTGGGACAGGGGAGGAACGAGCAGTTCTTC
CDR3 protein: CASSPPLGQGRNEQFF

clone size: NA
D gene: NA
V gene: TRBV21-1
J gene: TRBJ1-5
CDR3 DNA: TGTGCCAGCAGCAAAGCAGGGGACAGGGAAGGGACCCAGCCCCAGCATTTT
CDR3 protein: CASSKAGDREGTQPQHF

clone size: NA
D gene: NA
V gene: TRBV5-5
J gene: TRBJ2-2
CDR3 DNA: TGTGCCAGCAGCTTGGATCCCGGGGGCCCAACCGGGGAGCTGTTTTTT
CDR3 protein: CASSLDPGGPTGELFF

clone size: NA
D gene: NA
V gene: TRBV25-1
J gene: TRBJ1-1
CDR3 DNA: TGTGCCAGCAGTGCCGGAAAGGACACTGAAGCTTTCTTT
CDR3 protein: CASSAGKDTEAFF

clone size: NA
D gene: NA
V gene: TRBV4-1
J gene: TRBJ1-5
CDR3 DNA: TGCGCCAGCAGCCAAGATGCGGCAGTCCATCAGCCCCAGCATTTT
CDR3 protein: CASSQDAAVHQPQHF

clone size: once
D gene: NA
V gene: TRBV5-1
J gene: TRBJ1-3
CDR3 DNA: TGCGCCAGCAGCTTGGCCGGAGCTGGAAACACCATATATTTT
CDR3 protein: CASSLAGAGNTIYF

clone size: NA
D gene: NA
V gene: TRBV6-1
J gene: TRBJ2-3
CDR3 DNA: TGTGCCCTACGTTTTGGCACAGATACGCAGTATTTT
CDR3 protein: CALRFGTDTQYF

clone size: NA
D gene: NA
V gene: TRBV7-3
J gene: TRBJ2-5
CDR3 DNA: TGTGCCAGCAGCCGAACCGGGGAACAAGAGACCCAGTACTTC
CDR3 protein: CASSRTGEQETQYF

clone size: NA
D gene: NA
V gene: TRBV5-1
J gene: TRBJ2-5
CDR3 DNA: TGCGCCAGCAGCTTGCGGCTTGCTAGCAGCCAAGAGACCCAGTACTTC
CDR3 protein: CASSLRLASSQETQYF

clone size: NA
D gene: TRBD1
V gene: TRBV7-8
J gene: TRBJ1-1
CDR3 DNA: TGTGCCAGCAGTTCCACGGGACAGCCGAACACTGAAGCTTTCTTT
CDR3 protein: CASSSTGQPNTEAFF

clone size: NA
D gene: TRBD1
V gene: TRBV5-1
J gene: TRBJ2-2
CDR3 DNA: TGCGCCAGCAGCTTATTACAGGGGTCCGGGGAGCTGTTTTTT
CDR3 protein: CASSLLQGSGELFF

clone size: NA
D gene: TRBD2
V gene: TRBV27
J gene: TRBJ2-3
CDR3 DNA: TGTGCCAGCACCAATATTAGGGGGCTAGCGGGAGGGACTAGCACAGATACGCAGTATTTT
CDR3 protein: CASTNIRGLAGGTSTDTQYF

clone size: NA
D gene: NA
V gene: TRBV6-5
J gene: TRBJ2-1
CDR3 DNA: TGTGCCAGCAGTTACTCGACCGGAAATGAGCAGTTCTTC
CDR3 protein: CASSYSTGNEQFF

clone size: NA
D gene: NA
V gene: TRBV28
J gene: TRBJ1-6
CDR3 DNA: TGTGCCAGCAGTTTATCTGTGGTACTAGGATCCACTTCACCCCTCCACTTT
CDR3 protein: CASSLSVVLGSTSPLHF

clone size: once
D gene: NA
V gene: TRBV30
J gene: TRBJ2-7
CDR3 DNA: TGTGCCTGGGGAACAGGGGTAACTAGCAACGAGCAGTACTTC
CDR3 protein: CAWGTGVTSNEQYF

clone size: NA
D gene: NA
V gene: TRBV27
J gene: TRBJ1-5
CDR3 DNA: TGTGCCAGCAGTTCCGATTCAGGGACAAGCAATCAGCCCCAGCATTTT
CDR3 protein: CASSSDSGTSNQPQHF

clone size: NA
D gene: NA
V gene: TRBV28
J gene: TRBJ2-5
CDR3 DNA: TGTGCCAGCAGTCACTTGACAGATGAAGAGACCCAGTACTTC
CDR3 protein: CASSHLTDEETQYF

clone size: NA
D gene: TRBD1
V gene: TRBV28
J gene: TRBJ2-6
CDR3 DNA: TGTGCCAGCAGTCCAAGGGACAGGTGGGATCCCTCTGGGGCCAACGTCCTGACTTTC
CDR3 protein: CASSPRDRWDPSGANVLTF

clone size: once
D gene: NA
V gene: TRBV28
J gene: TRBJ1-3
CDR3 DNA: TGTGCCAGCAGTTTGGTGGGGGGTGGAAACACCATATATTTT
CDR3 protein: CASSLVGGGNTIYF

clone size: NA
D gene: TRBD1
V gene: TRBV30
J gene: TRBJ1-1
CDR3 DNA: TGTGCCTGGAGTGTGATCGGGTCTGGAATCGGGACAGAAACTCGTCCAGCTTTCTTT
CDR3 protein: CAWSVIGSGIGTETRPAFF

clone size: once
D gene: TRBD2
V gene: TRBV28
J gene: TRBJ2-1
CDR3 DNA: TGTGCCAGCAGTTCGGGGGGTCTCTACAATGAGCAGTTCTTC
CDR3 protein: CASSSGGLYNEQFF